These 31 T cell receptor beta chains were all obtained from the same sample, sequenced in a study of tissue T cells after allogeneic stem cell transplantation. Some clones are missing from TCRdb's copy, which holds only in-frame ones; the method was immunoSEQ multiplex PCR. The sample contains about 2,200 clones, around 50% of which appear only once. Time point described: mouse harvest day 7 after allogeneic transplant. Tail vein injection delivered 10^7 T-cell-depleted bone marrow cells and 10^6 splenic CD5+ T cells. Specimen: liver tissue. The receptors originated from a female BALB/c mouse given C57BL/6 T cells with graft-versus-host disease after an allogeneic hematopoietic cell transplant.

The sample holds one count of this clone. Any gene name here is a mouse gene name. The read ends 1 residue early relative to the CDR3; the germline J gene fills the gap. The chain has TRBV3 and TRBJ1-3, with D possibly being TRBD1 (6 bases). Trimming removed 5 bases from V and 4 bases from J, with 12 bases in between. The germline V gene has CDR1 SNHLY and CDR2 FYNGKV (reference sequence). CDR3 length: 14 residues. Incomplete CDR3 DNA: TGTGCCAGCAGCCTTCAGGGGTGGGGAAATACGCTCTAT. Translating it yields CASSLQGWGNTLY. The whole CDR3 sequence reads CASSLQGWGNTLYF.

This clone showed up just a few times. Gene names and germline refer to mouse. The read falls 1 residue short of the CDR3 end, and the missing part is taken from the germline J gene. The chain carries TRBV16 and TRBJ2-3; no clear D gene. CDR3 size: 13 residues. The ends were cut back, 0 bases at V and 1 base at J, with 2 bases in the middle. CDR1 SGHSA and CDR2 FRNQAP come from the germline V gene. CDR3 sequence: CASSLDGAETLYF. CDR3 DNA (partial): TGTGCAAGCAGCTTAGACGGTGCAGAAACGCTGTAT.

In its sample, this clone was seen a few times. All gene names here are mouse names. The read is 1 residue too short to cover the CDR3 end, so that end is filled in from the germline J gene. V gene TRBV24 combines with J gene TRBJ2-2; D is unclear. V lost 1 base and J lost 0, with 3 bases in between. In germline, CDR1 is KGHTA, CDR2 FRNEEI. This CDR3 has 14 residues. The DNA read from the CDR3 is TGTGCCAGCAGTCTGTCAGCAAACACCGGGCAGCTCTAC. Residues: CASSLSANTGQLY. The CDR3 in full is CASSLSANTGQLYF.

This clone turned up a few times. Each gene name is a mouse one. CDR3 bases read: TGTGCCAGCTCTCCGACTGGGGGGGCTGGGGAACAGTAC. It specifies CASSPTGGAGEQY. The complete CDR3 protein is CASSPTGGAGEQYF. The rearrangement joins TRBV12-1 to TRBJ2-7, with 12 bases that match TRBD2. The read stops 1 residue short of the end of the CDR3; the missing end is completed from the germline J gene. This CDR3 region has 14 residues. The ends lost 2 bases at V and 7 bases at J; junction bases unmatched: 5. Germline V lookup: CDR1 SGHSN, CDR2 HYEKVE.

This clone was detected only a few times. Mouse germline and gene names are used. The read ends 1 residue shy of where the CDR3 ends; the end is completed using the germline J gene. The chain couples TRBV4 to TRBJ1-2, with a weak D call TRBD1 (6 bases). CDR1 and CDR2 (germline): LGHDT, YNNKQL (reference sequence). The length of the CDR3 is 14 residues. Trimming removed 3 bases at V and 1 base at J, with 9 bases between. The CDR3 DNA, read in part, is TGTGCCAGCAGCTATGGGACAATAAACTCCGACTACACC. This gives the protein CASSYGTINSDYT. Given in full, the CDR3 is CASSYGTINSDYTF.

Concerning this clone itself: Gene names are mouse gene names. The CDR3 protein is CASSLALGLGYEQYF. The CDR3 bases that were read are TGTGCCAGCAGCTTAGCACTGGGGTTAGGCTATGAACAGTAC. The J gene is TRBJ2-7, the V gene TRBV3; 7 nucleotides line up with TRBD2. Read sequence stops 1 residue before the CDR3 end, and the germline J gene provides the missing end. This CDR3 comprises 15 residues. Germline V gene lookup returns CDR1 SNHLY and CDR2 FYNGKV (reference sequence). J gave up 3 bases and V 0 bases, and 5 bases lay outside the gene matches.

This clone was observed a single time. Any gene name here is a mouse gene name. The CDR3 end falls 1 residue outside the read, so it is completed with the germline J gene. The chain links TRBV26 to TRBJ2-4; D is uncertain. CDR1 is KGHPV and CDR2 is FQNQEV in the germline V gene (reference sequence). The CDR3 is made up of 13 amino acids. Between the trimmed V and J ends, which lost 0 bases and 6 bases, there was a span of 7 bases. This CDR3 reads CASSLSTGNTLYF. The DNA read from the CDR3 is TGTGCCAGCAGTCTGTCGACGGGGAACACCTTGTAC.

Turning to this clone: The gene symbols are mouse symbols. The read gets to within 1 residue of the CDR3 end, and the germline J gene fills in the rest. The chain couples TRBV19 to TRBJ1-1; TRBD1 aligns across 7 bases. The CDR3 consists of 13 residues. J gave up 0 bases and V 6 bases, and 2 bases lay outside the gene matches. Germline V lookup: CDR1 FNHDT, CDR2 SITEND (reference sequence). The sequenced CDR3 bases are TGTGCCAGCATCGGGACAGCAAACACAGAAGTCTTC. Translating it yields CASIGTANTEVF. From start to end, the CDR3 is CASIGTANTEVFF.

Comment on this clone: The gene names given are mouse names. This CDR3 reads CGASTGGGEVFF. Incomplete CDR3 DNA: TGTGGTGCTAGTACCGGGGGCGGGGAAGTCTTC. The chain has TRBV20 and TRBJ1-1, with a possible D match to TRBD1 (6 bases). The read terminates 1 residue before the CDR3 end, so the remaining end is supplied by the germline J gene. This CDR3 has 12 residues. Germline CDR1 and CDR2: GFQATS and STVNSAI. V dropped 3 bases and J dropped 8 bases, with 13 bases sitting between them.

This clone occurred a few times. Germline and genes: mouse. Read sequence stops 1 residue before the CDR3 end, and the germline J gene provides the missing end. V usage is TRBV26 and J usage is TRBJ2-3; TRBD2 matches 9 bases. Germline CDR1 is KGHPV and CDR2 is FQNQEV (reference sequence). J was trimmed by 0 bases and V by 8 bases; bases with no gene match: 3. This CDR3 is built from 14 residues. CDR3 region: CASLGGFSAETLYF. CDR3 bases read: TGTGCCAGCCTGGGGGGGTTTAGTGCAGAAACGCTGTAT.

This clone was counted a few times. Gene names and germline match the mouse. Partial CDR3 DNA: TGTGCCAGCAGTCCGGGACTGGCGAGTGCAGAAACGCTGTAT. Protein: CASSPGLASAETLY. The CDR3, in full, reads CASSPGLASAETLYF. V gene TRBV15 combines with J gene TRBJ2-3; 8 bases are a match to TRBD2. The CDR3 end lies 1 residue beyond the end of the read and is filled in from the germline J gene. Trimming removed 5 bases from V and 0 bases from J; junction bases left unmatched: 4. CDR1 SGHND and CDR2 FRSKSL come from the germline V gene. The CDR3 is 15 residues long.

As concerns this clone: Any gene name here is a mouse gene name. From the germline J gene comes the end of the CDR3, since the read stops 1 residue before it. This chain links TRBV12-1 with TRBJ2-1, with 8 bases that match TRBD2. CDR1 and CDR2 (germline): SGHSN, HYEKVE. Trimming at V came to 4 bases and at J to 3 bases, leaving 4 bases not matched to a gene. The CDR3 extends over 14 amino acids. CDR3 sequence reads: CASSPGTGYAEQFF. The covered CDR3 bases are TGTGCCAGCTCCCCCGGGACTGGCTATGCTGAGCAGTTC. The whole variable domain, remainder taken from reference TRBV12-1 and TRBJ2-1, is DSGVVQSPRHIIKEKGGRSVLTCIPISGHSNVVWYQQTLGKELKFLIQHYEKVERDKGFLPSRFSVQQFDDYHSEMNMSALELEDSAMYFCASSPGTGYAEQFFGPGTRLTVL.

This clone was observed once. Here the gene names and germline are mouse. The CDR3 end is not reached by the read, which stops 1 residue before it; the germline J gene fills it in. J is TRBJ1-1 and V is TRBV26, with D unclear. V lost 2 bases and J 1 base, leaving 2 bases between the germline ends. The germline V gene has CDR1 KGHPV and CDR2 FQNQEV (reference sequence). The CDR3 is 12 residues long. The CDR3 here is CASSLGNTEVFF. The covered CDR3 bases are TGTGCCAGCAGTCTGGGAAACACAGAAGTCTTC.

As to this clone: Gene names denote mouse genes. The read gets to within 1 residue of the CDR3 end, and the germline J gene fills in the rest. The chain is built from TRBV13-2 and TRBJ1-5; no reliable D call. V lost 2 bases and J 4 bases, leaving 4 bases between the germline ends. The V gene's germline CDR1 is NNHNN and CDR2 SYGAGS (reference sequence). The CDR3 is 12 amino acids. This CDR3 reads CASGDSNQAPLF. The sequenced part of the CDR3 DNA is TGTGCCAGCGGTGACAGTAACCAGGCTCCGCTT.

Only a few counts were recorded for this clone. The genes and germline here are from mouse. The read halts 1 residue ahead of the CDR3 end, with the missing end drawn from the germline J gene. V usage is TRBV19 and J usage is TRBJ2-7, with TRBD1 as a possible D gene (6 bases). The CDR3 is 14 residues long. The V gene lost 0 bases and the J gene lost 0 bases, with 7 bases spanning the gap. Germline assignment: CDR1 FNHDT and CDR2 SITEND (reference sequence). CDR3 in amino acids: CASSIGDISYEQYF. CDR3 bases read: TGTGCCAGCAGTATAGGGGACATCTCCTATGAACAGTAC.

Concerning this clone itself: Mouse gene names and germline throughout. The read finishes 1 residue shy of the CDR3 end, and the germline J gene is used to complete it. The rearrangement uses TRBV3 and TRBJ1-1; the D is unclear. The V end was cut by 6 bases, the J end by 1 base, with 12 bases between. Germline CDR1 is SNHLY and CDR2 is FYNGKV (reference sequence). The CDR3 loop spans 14 amino acids. The sequenced part of the CDR3 DNA is TGTGCCAGCAGTATTAGAGTCAGAAACACAGAAGTCTTC. Protein product: CASSIRVRNTEVF. The full CDR3 protein reads CASSIRVRNTEVFF.

Of note for this clone: These gene names are mouse names. The read ends 1 residue before the CDR3 terminus; that terminus is restored from the germline J gene. The chain uses TRBV12-1 and TRBJ1-1, with unresolved D. Germline CDR1 and CDR2: SGHSN and HYEKVE. V lost 0 bases and J lost 7, with 11 bases in between. The CDR3 has 13 amino acids. CDR3 DNA, as far as it was read: TGTGCCAGCTCTCTCGAAGGCCAGCGAGAAGTCTTC. This encodes CASSLEGQREVF. The whole CDR3 region reads CASSLEGQREVFF.

A word on this clone: Here the gene names and germline are mouse. The read terminates 1 residue before the CDR3 end, so the remaining end is supplied by the germline J gene. The rearrangement joins TRBV13-1 to TRBJ1-1; 7 nucleotides line up with TRBD1. V shed 0 bases, J shed 0 bases, and the junction held 2 bases outside the gene matches. Germline V gene lookup returns CDR1 NSHNY and CDR2 SYGAGN. CDR3 length equals 15 residues. The sequenced CDR3 bases are TGTGCCAGCAGTGATGTAGGGACAGCAAACACAGAAGTCTTC. Translated, it gives CASSDVGTANTEVF. The full CDR3 is CASSDVGTANTEVFF.

This clone was counted a few times. Gene names are the mouse ones. The read comes to an end 1 residue before the CDR3 does, leaving the germline J gene to fill in the end. This chain uses TRBV19 with TRBJ2-1; 8 bases are a match to TRBD2. The V gene's germline CDR1 is FNHDT and CDR2 SITEND (reference sequence). The ends lost 0 bases at V and 6 bases at J; junction bases unmatched: 2. The length of the CDR3 is 14 residues. The DNA read from the CDR3 is TGTGCCAGCAGTATAGCTGGGGGGTTTGCTGAGCAGTTC. Protein sequence: CASSIAGGFAEQF. The CDR3, in full, reads CASSIAGGFAEQFF.

About this clone itself: Gene names are the mouse ones. The read is 1 residue too short to cover the CDR3 end, so that end is filled in from the germline J gene. This chain connects TRBV15 to TRBJ1-1; 9 positions match TRBD1. Germline CDR1 is SGHND and CDR2 is FRSKSL. This CDR3 comprises 14 residues. J was trimmed by 4 bases and V by 3 bases; bases with no gene match: 3. The part of the CDR3 DNA that was read is TGTGCCAGCAGTTTGGGGACAGGGACCACAGAAGTCTTC. Translated: CASSLGTGTTEVF. The complete CDR3 reads CASSLGTGTTEVFF.

Concerning this clone: Gene names and germline refer to mouse. With the read ending 1 residue before the CDR3 end, the germline J gene is used to fill in that end. This chain joins TRBV5 and TRBJ2-7; 7 nucleotides match TRBD1. Germline-derived CDR1 and CDR2 are LGHNA and YNLKQL (reference sequence). This CDR3 is built from 13 residues. V lost 0 bases to trimming and J lost 6 bases; unmatched junction nucleotides: 2. The DNA read from the CDR3 is TGTGCCAGCAGCCAAGAGACAGGGAGTGAACAGTAC. It is translated as CASSQETGSEQY. The whole CDR3 region reads CASSQETGSEQYF.

Details on this clone: These gene names are mouse names. The read halts 1 residue ahead of the CDR3 end, with the missing end drawn from the germline J gene. J is TRBJ2-4 and V is TRBV19; D uncertain. This CDR3 is 16 amino acids long. V dropped 5 bases and J dropped 1 base, with 17 bases sitting between them. The germline CDR1 and CDR2 sequences are FNHDT and SITEND (reference sequence). The CDR3 DNA, read in part, is TGTGCCAGCAGCCGGAGAGGGAGAGGCGGTCAAAACACCTTGTAC. It translates to CASSRRGRGGQNTLY. The entire CDR3 protein reads CASSRRGRGGQNTLYF.

Notes on this clone: Gene and germline names: mouse. The read terminates 1 residue before the CDR3 end, so the remaining end is supplied by the germline J gene. The chain couples TRBV3 to TRBJ2-5; 12 positions agree with TRBD2. Per the germline V gene, CDR1 is SNHLY and CDR2 is FYNGKV (reference sequence). V shed 5 bases, J shed 5 bases, and the junction held 2 bases outside the gene matches. CDR3 length: 14 amino acids. Here the CDR3 reads CASSQGLGGDTQYF. The CDR3 bases that were read are TGTGCCAGCAGCCAGGGACTGGGGGGAGACACCCAGTAC.

This clone has more than one count but fewer than ten. Gene names and germline match the mouse. The CDR3 end is not reached by the read, which stops 1 residue before it; the germline J gene fills it in. Other DNA sequences of this sample code for an identical CDR3. The chain recombines TRBV26 with TRBJ1-3; unclear D gene. Germline V gives CDR1 KGHPV, CDR2 FQNQEV (reference sequence). The V end was cut by 2 bases, the J end by 0 bases, with 5 bases between. This CDR3 region has 14 residues. The DNA read from the CDR3 is TGTGCCAGCAGTCTGGGAGTTTCTGGAAATACGCTCTAT. Amino acids: CASSLGVSGNTLY. The complete CDR3 protein is CASSLGVSGNTLYF.

A remark on this clone: Genes here carry mouse names. Read sequence stops 1 residue before the CDR3 end, and the germline J gene provides the missing end. The chain carries TRBV26 and TRBJ1-3; TRBD1 matches at 8 bases. Germline values: CDR1 KGHPV, CDR2 FQNQEV (reference sequence). This CDR3 comprises 15 residues. With 3 bases clipped from V and 0 bases from J, the junction kept 1 base outside the gene matches. The CDR3 bases that were read are TGTGCCAGCAGTCTTGACAGGGGTTCTGGAAATACGCTCTAT. As protein: CASSLDRGSGNTLY. In full, the CDR3 is CASSLDRGSGNTLYF. Combining the CDR3 with reference TRBV26 and TRBJ1-3 gives the whole variable domain NSKVIQTPRYLVKGQGQKAKMRCIPEKGHPVVFWYQQNKNNEFKFLINFQNQEVLQQIDMTEKRFSAECPSNSPCSLEIQSSEAGDSALYLCASSLDRGSGNTLYFGEGSRLIVV.

This clone was recorded once. Genes here carry mouse names. From the germline J gene comes the end of the CDR3, since the read stops 1 residue before it. The chain combines TRBV29 with TRBJ1-6; D gene uncertain. Being an ORF, TRBJ1-6 has a function that is uncertain. Trimming took off 5 bases at V and 4 bases at J, with 12 bases between the two ends. CDR1 is MSHET and CDR2 is SYDVDS in the germline V gene. The CDR3 extends over 15 amino acids. Incomplete CDR3 DNA: TGTGCTAGCAGTCCCAGTGGCGATTATAATTCGCCCCTCTAC. The encoded protein is CASSPSGDYNSPLY. The full CDR3 sequence reads CASSPSGDYNSPLYF.

As concerns this clone: Genes and germline come from the mouse. Sequencing ends 1 residue short of the CDR3 end; the germline J gene provides the rest. The chain links TRBV3 to TRBJ2-3; the D is unclear. CDR3 length: 14 amino acids. With 5 bases removed from V and 0 bases from J, the gap between germline ends came to 9 bases. Germline CDR1 and CDR2: SNHLY and FYNGKV (reference sequence). The CDR3 spells CASSPWNSAETLYF. The CDR3 bases that were read are TGTGCCAGCAGCCCCTGGAATAGTGCAGAAACGCTGTAT.

This clone was seen only a few times. Here the gene names and germline are mouse. Sequencing ends 1 residue short of the CDR3 end; the germline J gene provides the rest. This chain connects TRBV1 to TRBJ2-7, with D hard to call. CDR1 NSQYPW and CDR2 LRSPGD come from the germline V gene (reference sequence). V dropped 1 base and J dropped 5 bases, with 3 bases sitting between them. The length of the CDR3 is 11 residues. The DNA read from the CDR3 is TGCACCTGCAGTGCAGTGGATGAACAGTAC. Its protein product is CTCSAVDEQY. The full CDR3 is CTCSAVDEQYF.

On this clone itself: The gene names given are mouse names. The sequenced fragment ends 1 residue before the CDR3 boundary, so the rest is inferred from the germline J gene. This rearrangement joins TRBV12-2 to TRBJ2-5; TRBD1 agrees at 8 bases. Germline V gene lookup returns CDR1 SGHLS and CDR2 HYDKME. J gave up 6 bases and V 4 bases, and 5 bases lay outside the gene matches. CDR3 length equals 13 residues. The DNA read from the CDR3 is TGTGCCAGCTCCCCACAGGGGGAGGACACCCAGTAC. Residues: CASSPQGEDTQY. The whole CDR3 region reads CASSPQGEDTQYF.

Turning to this clone: The listed genes are named as in mouse. The read terminates 1 residue before the CDR3 end, so the remaining end is supplied by the germline J gene. This chain uses TRBV3 with TRBJ2-2; 8 bases line up with TRBD1. The CDR3 contains 14 residues. Germline V gene sequence: CDR1 SNHLY, CDR2 FYNGKV (reference sequence). Unmatched junction bases numbered 3, after V lost 2 bases and J lost 7 bases. The CDR3 sequence: CASSLQGAGGQLYF. The CDR3 DNA, read in part, is TGTGCCAGCAGCTTACAGGGGGCTGGCGGGCAGCTCTAC. Full variable domain (outside the CDR3, taken from reference TRBV3 and TRBJ2-2): GPKVLQIPSHQIIDMGQMVTLNCDPVSNHLYFYWYKQILGQQMEFLVNFYNGKVMEKSKLFKDQFSVERPDGSYFTLKIQPTALEDSAVYFCASSLQGAGGQLYFGEGSKLTVL.

Turning to this clone: Genes and germline are mouse. The read finishes 1 residue shy of the CDR3 end, and the germline J gene is used to complete it. This rearrangement joins TRBV26 to TRBJ2-7; TRBD1 might be the D (5 bases). CDR3 length: 12 amino acids. From germline, CDR1 is KGHPV and CDR2 FQNQEV (reference sequence). The V and J ends lost 0 bases and 7 bases respectively, with 7 bases between them. The CDR3 here is CASSLSGEEQYF. The covered CDR3 bases are TGTGCCAGCAGTCTGTCAGGGGAGGAACAGTAC. Combining the CDR3 with reference TRBV26 and TRBJ2-7 gives the whole variable domain NSKVIQTPRYLVKGQGQKAKMRCIPEKGHPVVFWYQQNKNNEFKFLINFQNQEVLQQIDMTEKRFSAECPSNSPCSLEIQSSEAGDSALYLCASSLSGEEQYFGPGTRLTVL.